Following are 26 T cell receptor beta chains from one sample sequenced in a study of early T cells in non-severe SARS-CoV-2 infection. TCRdb re-called the 5' RACE reads through MiXCR, storing one row per CDR3 protein. The sample shows about 54,000 distinct CDR3 sequences, about 8% of them seen only once. Sample: whole blood, taken at baseline. Receptors originate from an adult who was a healthcare worker with PCR-confirmed SARS-CoV-2 infection or an uninfected control (not recorded which).

This clonotype showed up just a few times. The gene calls are TRBV30 and TRBJ2-7; a weak D match, TRBD1 (6 bases). V was pared by 2 bases and J by 2 bases, with 13 bases between. In germline, CDR1 is GTSNPN, CDR2 SVGIG (reference sequence). CDR3 length: 14 amino acids. CDR3 DNA sequence: TGTGCCTGGAGTTCTGAACAGGGAACCTACGAGCAGTACTTC. Its protein product is CAWSSEQGTYEQYF.

This clonotype was observed a handful of times. The chain joins TRBV20-1 to TRBJ2-7; D tentatively fits TRBD1 or TRBD2 (5 bases each). Per germline, CDR1 DFQATT and CDR2 SNEGSKA (reference sequence). The length of the CDR3 is 13 residues. The V gene lost 3 bases and the J gene lost 0 bases, with 9 bases spanning the gap. The CDR3 DNA reads as TGCAGTGCTAGGGGGACGGCCTCCTACGAGCAGTACTTC. It translates to CSARGTASYEQYF.

This clonotype was observed many times. The chain is built from TRBV28 and TRBJ2-6; unclear D gene. Trimming stripped 6 bases from V and 0 bases from J, with 9 bases between. The CDR3 spans 15 residues. The germline V gene has CDR1 MDHEN and CDR2 SYDVKM. CDR3: CASSQHPSGANVLTF. The DNA of the CDR3 is TGTGCCAGCAGCCAGCACCCCTCTGGGGCCAACGTCCTGACTTTC.

This clonotype was observed a handful of times. The V and J genes are TRBV27 and TRBJ2-7; the match to TRBD1 covers 7 bases. The J segment lost 5 bases and the V segment lost 3 bases, leaving 10 bases of the junction unmatched. CDR1 is MNHEY, CDR2 SMNVEV, per germline (reference sequence). The CDR3 consists of 15 residues. This chain's CDR3 is CASSLARQGFHEQYF. CDR3 bases: TGTGCCAGCAGTTTGGCGAGACAGGGCTTCCACGAGCAGTACTTC.

V usage is TRBV5-1 and J usage is TRBJ2-5, with D possibly being TRBD1 (6 bases). The CDR3 covers 18 residues. The V end lost 0 bases, the J end lost 3 bases, and 21 bases lay between the germline ends. Germline V CDR1 and CDR2: SGHRS, YFSETQ. Written as DNA, the CDR3 is TGCGCCAGCAGCTTGGCCACTTTGCTGGGGGCCGTTGAAGAGACCCAGTACTTC. It translates to CASSLATLLGAVEETQYF.

Only a few counts were recorded for this clonotype. The chain carries TRBV4-1 and TRBJ2-3; 9 nucleotides match TRBD2. Unmatched junction bases numbered 5, after V lost 4 bases and J lost 0 bases. The CDR3 extends over 16 amino acids. Per germline, CDR1 MGHRA and CDR2 YSYEKL. CDR3 nucleotide sequence: TGCGCCAGCAGCCGCGGACTAGCGATTAGCACAGATACGCAGTATTTT. Protein product: CASSRGLAISTDTQYF.

The V call is TRBV6-4, the J call TRBJ1-1; D remains ambiguous. V was trimmed by 4 bases and J by 1 base, leaving 7 bases between them. From germline, CDR1 is MRHNA and CDR2 SNTAGT. The CDR3 runs to 13 residues. The CDR3 nucleotides read TGTGCCAGCAGTGCTTTCGAGAACACTGAAGCTTTCTTT. Protein product: CASSAFENTEAFF.

This clonotype was detected a few times. This chain connects TRBV29-1 to TRBJ1-1; the D is unclear. Looked up from germline, CDR1 is SQVTM and CDR2 is ANQGSEA. The V end lost 4 bases, the J end lost 0 bases, and 6 bases lay between the germline ends. The CDR3 extends over 12 amino acids. The CDR3 loop is CSVGIVNTEAFF. The CDR3 DNA sequence: TGCAGCGTTGGGATAGTGAACACTGAAGCTTTCTTT.

This clonotype has only a few counts. V is TRBV7-6 and J is TRBJ1-6; D unresolved. The V gene lost 4 bases and the J gene lost 13 bases, with 11 bases spanning the gap. The CDR3 runs 12 residues. CDR1 SGHVS and CDR2 FNYEAQ come from the germline V gene. The CDR3 DNA follows: TGTGCCAGCAGCTCGGAGGGCGCGCCCCTCCACTTT. It yields the protein CASSSEGAPLHF.

This clonotype was observed many times. The chain recombines TRBV7-8 with TRBJ2-2, with D possibly being TRBD1 or TRBD2 (5 bases each). The V and J ends lost 5 bases and 9 bases respectively, with 16 bases between them. Per the germline V gene, CDR1 is SGHVS and CDR2 is FQNEAQ. The CDR3 totals 14 residues. The CDR3 DNA sequence: TGTGCCAGCAGCCCGTCCATCAGGGAGAGGGAGCTGTTTTTT. This encodes CASSPSIRERELFF.

This rearrangement joins TRBV10-3 to TRBJ2-5; TRBD1 is a possible D gene (6 bases). Per germline, CDR1 ENHRY and CDR2 SYGVKD. This CDR3 contains 14 residues. V dropped 5 bases and J dropped 2 bases, with 12 bases sitting between them. The CDR3 sequence: CAISQNREQETQYF. The CDR3 bases are TGTGCCATCAGTCAAAACAGGGAACAAGAGACCCAGTACTTC.

As regards this clonotype: With a much larger clone just one base away, this may be a read error. J is TRBJ2-7 and V is TRBV7-9; maybe TRBD1 (5 bases). The CDR3 has 16 amino acids. Germline V gives CDR1 SEHNR, CDR2 FQNEAQ (reference sequence). In nucleotides, the CDR3 is TGTGCCAACAGCACCGACAGACGGTCTTCCCCTGCCTTTCGGTACTTC. Its translation: CANSTDRRSSPAFRYF.

The table lists this clonotype with a few counts. This chain connects TRBV20-1 to TRBJ1-6, with a tentative D call TRBD1 (5 bases). V lost 3 bases, J lost 9 bases, and 9 bases lay in between. CDR1 is DFQATT and CDR2 is SNEGSKA in the germline V gene (reference sequence). This CDR3 comprises 12 residues. The CDR3 region is CSASSGTSPLHF. In DNA, the CDR3 is TGCAGTGCTAGTTCAGGGACTTCACCCCTCCACTTT.

This clonotype appeared many times. The genes are TRBV7-2 and TRBJ2-1, with TRBD2 identical over 8 bases. CDR1 and CDR2 from the germline V gene are SGHTA and FQGNSA. With V trimmed by 3 bases and J by 4 bases, 5 bases remained unmatched. CDR3 size: 15 residues. The CDR3 nucleotides read TGTGCCAGCAGCTTCGCAGCGGGAGTATACAATGAGCAGTTCTTC. This translates into CASSFAAGVYNEQFF. The entire variable domain, with the rest obtained from reference TRBV7-2 and TRBJ2-1, is as follows: GAGVSQSPSNKVTEKGKDVELRCDPISGHTALYWYRQSLGQGLEFLIYFQGNSAPDKSGLPSDRFSAERTGGSVSTLTIQRTQQEDSAVYLCASSFAAGVYNEQFFGPGTRLTVL.

The chain couples TRBV6-5 to TRBJ2-7, with D possibly being TRBD2 (5 bases). Looked up from germline, CDR1 is MNHEY and CDR2 is SVGAGI. The CDR3 loop spans 15 amino acids. The V end lost 0 bases, the J end lost 5 bases, and 14 bases lay between the germline ends. The CDR3 DNA sequence: TGTGCCAGCAGTTACTCCTTCTCGGGAACTGACGAGCAGTACTTC. Protein sequence: CASSYSFSGTDEQYF.

This clonotype turned up a few times. The gene calls are TRBV11-2 and TRBJ1-1; D not certain. CDR1 and CDR2 from the germline V gene are SGHAT and FQNNGV. The CDR3 is 12 residues long. V was pared by 0 bases and J by 7 bases, with 6 bases between. The CDR3 DNA is TGTGCCAGCAGCTTAGATCCAGGTGAAGCTTTCTTT. This codes for CASSLDPGEAFF.

This clonotype was counted many times. V usage is TRBV5-1 and J usage is TRBJ1-2, with a weak D call TRBD1 (5 bases). Germline assignment: CDR1 SGHRS and CDR2 YFSETQ. Trimming pared 3 bases from V and 8 bases from J, leaving 20 bases between. CDR3 size: 15 residues. In nucleotides, the CDR3 is TGCGCCAGCAGCTCGCGGGGCAGGGAAAGGAGCGGCTACACCTTC. Translated, it gives CASSSRGRERSGYTF. Full variable domain (remainder filled in from reference TRBV5-1 and TRBJ1-2): KAGVTQTPRYLIKTRGQQVTLSCSPISGHRSVSWYQQTPGQGLQFLFEYFSETQRNKGNFPGRFSGRQFSNSRSEMNVSTLELGDSALYLCASSSRGRERSGYTFGSGTRLTVV.

The chain couples TRBV12-3 or TRBV12-4 to TRBJ2-7; 8 nucleotides agree with TRBD1. The junction had 5 bases not matched to a gene; V was cut back by 8 bases and J by 2 bases. This CDR3 spans 13 amino acids. The CDR3 is CASGQGPTYEQYF. CDR3 bases: TGTGCCAGCGGACAGGGACCCACCTACGAGCAGTACTTC.

J is TRBJ1-5 and V is TRBV6-1, with D uncertain. Germline CDR1 and CDR2: MNHNS and SASEGT. This CDR3 contains 13 residues. Trimming took off 7 bases at V and 2 bases at J, with 9 bases between the two ends. CDR3 sequence: CASTPRGNQPQHF. The CDR3, as DNA: TGTGCCAGCACCCCACGGGGCAATCAGCCCCAGCATTTT.

This clonotype was seen at least ten times. The chain is built from TRBV28 and TRBJ2-7; 9 bases line up with TRBD1. The CDR3 spans 14 residues. Germline V gene data show CDR1 as MDHEN and CDR2 as SYDVKM. V lost 10 bases to trimming and J lost 4 bases; unmatched junction nucleotides: 11. The CDR3 sequence: CAIMGTGRLYEQYF. The CDR3 bases are TGTGCCATCATGGGGACAGGGAGGTTATACGAGCAGTACTTC.

At least ten counts were recorded for this clonotype. This sequence joins TRBV20-1 and TRBJ2-7, with 10 positions matching TRBD2. Germline trimming cut 6 bases from V and 4 bases from J; bases unmatched to any gene: 6. CDR1 is DFQATT and CDR2 is SNEGSKA in the germline V gene (reference sequence). CDR3 length: 13 residues. The DNA for the CDR3 is TGCAGTGCGCCTAGCGGGAGTTTATACGAGCAGTACTTC. Encoded protein: CSAPSGSLYEQYF.

This clonotype was observed at least ten times. V and J are TRBV11-3 and TRBJ2-5, with D perhaps matching TRBD2 (5 bases). This CDR3 spans 13 amino acids. V was pared by 5 bases and J by 4 bases, with 11 bases between. CDR1 is SGHNT, CDR2 YENEEA, per germline. The CDR3 protein is CASSQRYGETQYF. DNA for the CDR3: TGTGCCAGCAGCCAGCGGTACGGAGAGACCCAGTACTTC.

This clonotype appeared a few times. The chain is built from TRBV11-2 and TRBJ2-1; 8 nucleotides agree with TRBD1. This CDR3 region has 14 residues. Germline CDR1 reads SGHAT; CDR2 reads FQNNGV. V was pared by 5 bases and J by 4 bases, with 4 bases of the junction left unmatched. The CDR3 is CASSPGGMYNEQFF. CDR3 nucleotide sequence: TGTGCCAGCAGCCCAGGGGGCATGTACAATGAGCAGTTCTTC.

This clonotype was seen more than once but under ten times. The chain is built from TRBV7-9 and TRBJ1-2, with 7 bases aligning to TRBD1. With 4 bases clipped from V and 3 bases from J, the junction kept 5 bases outside the gene matches. This CDR3 is 14 amino acids long. Germline V gives CDR1 SEHNR, CDR2 FQNEAQ (reference sequence). The CDR3 sequence is CASSSSQGDYGYTF. DNA for the CDR3: TGTGCCAGCAGCTCCAGCCAGGGGGACTATGGCTACACCTTC.

The V call is TRBV28, the J call TRBJ2-7, with 7 bases aligning to TRBD1. Per the germline V gene, CDR1 is MDHEN and CDR2 is SYDVKM. Trimming took 8 bases from V and 7 from J; bases not matched to a gene: 11. The length of the CDR3 is 13 residues. The CDR3 here is CASLGQPKGEQYF. Here the CDR3 DNA reads TGTGCCAGCCTGGGACAGCCCAAAGGAGAGCAGTACTTC.

The chain is built from TRBV3-1 and TRBJ1-3; TRBD1 is a possible D gene (5 bases). Trimming shortened V by 3 bases and J by 3 bases, and 27 bases separated the two germline ends. Germline V lookup: CDR1 LGHDT, CDR2 YNNKEL (reference sequence). The CDR3 spans 20 residues. The CDR3 region is CASSQMWDGPSARFGNTIYF. CDR3 coding DNA: TGTGCCAGCAGCCAGATGTGGGACGGCCCCTCCGCGCGATTTGGAAACACCATATATTTT.